The T cell receptor beta chain described here comes from a study of response to subunit inactivated influenza vaccine. MiXCR, run by TCRdb on the RT-PCR reads, gives a single entry per CDR3 protein. The profile shows approximately 730,000 distinct CDR3 sequences, about 15% of them singletons. Germline CDR1 SGHKS, CDR2 YYEKEE (reference sequence). CDR3 length: 14 amino acids. Trimming pared 2 bases from V and 4 bases from J, leaving 10 bases between. This clonotype has more than one count but fewer than ten. Sample: PBMCs from blood, taken around 14 days before vaccination. The J gene is TRBJ2-1, the V gene TRBV5-5; D possibly corresponds to TRBD2 (6 bases). This sequence was found in a man aged 45-65 years who received an inactivated influenza vaccine. CDR3: CASSFGTYYNEQFF. The DNA of the CDR3 is TGTGCCAGCAGCTTCGGGACTTATTACAATGAGCAGTTCTTC.